These 14 T cell receptor beta chains share one sample of origin, sequenced in a study of shared clonotypes between healthy human individuals. Clones were sequenced by immunoSEQ multiplex PCR, and TCRdb holds only the in-frame ones, with some missing. The repertoire consists of 2 million to 2.5 million clones, with approximately 96% occurring once and the leading ten covering over 0.1%. Sequencing was carried out using naive CD4+ T cells sorted from blood. Subset specified: CD45RA+ positively selected. These receptors all come from a man younger than 30 in good health.

The rearrangement links TRBV10-1 to TRBJ2-3; TRBD2 matches 8 bases. After removal of 4 bases from V and 3 bases from J, the junction contained 9 bases not matched to a gene. CDR3 length equals 16 residues. The V gene's germline CDR1 is WNHNN and CDR2 SYGVQD (reference sequence). CDR3: CASSGMTSAQTDTQYF. The CDR3 DNA reads as TGCGCCAGCAGTGGGATGACTAGCGCTCAAACAGATACGCAGTATTTT.

CDR3 sequence (DNA): TGCGCCAGCAGCAGCGGAGGGCTAAGCTCCTACGAGCAGTACTTC. As protein: CASSSGGLSSYEQYF. This sequence joins TRBV5-1 and TRBJ2-7; D possibly corresponds to TRBD2 (6 bases). V dropped 4 bases and J dropped 0 bases, with 14 bases sitting between them. The CDR3 covers 15 residues. Germline-derived CDR1 and CDR2 are SGHRS and YFSETQ.

The chain joins TRBV7-9 to TRBJ2-1; 9 bases are a match to TRBD2. The CDR3 covers 15 residues. V shed 0 bases, J shed 10 bases, and the junction held 7 bases outside the gene matches. The germline V gene encodes CDR1 SEHNR and CDR2 FQNEAQ (reference sequence). The CDR3 protein is CASSLALAGSGEQFF. For the CDR3, the DNA is TGTGCCAGCAGCTTAGCCCTAGCGGGGTCGGGGGAGCAGTTCTTC.

This rearrangement joins TRBV5-1 to TRBJ2-5; 9 nucleotides line up with TRBD2. The V segment lost 3 bases and the J segment 5 bases; nucleotides outside the gene matches: 8. Per germline, CDR1 SGHRS and CDR2 YFSETQ. The CDR3 sequence is 15 residues long. The CDR3 protein is CASSSPAGGVETQYF. CDR3 DNA: TGCGCCAGCAGCTCCCCCGCGGGGGGGGTGGAGACCCAGTACTTC.

This sequence joins TRBV5-6 and TRBJ1-2; tentatively, D is TRBD1 (6 bases). The CDR3 has 14 amino acids. Germline CDR1 reads SGHDT; CDR2 reads YYEEEE. The germline V and J ends were trimmed by 0 bases and 4 bases, with 10 bases remaining between them. CDR3 loop: CASSLAGQSYGYTF. CDR3 DNA sequence: TGTGCCAGCAGCTTGGCCGGACAGAGCTATGGCTACACCTTC.

This chain links TRBV19 with TRBJ1-6; maybe TRBD1 (6 bases). Germline CDR1 is LNHDA and CDR2 is SQIVND (reference sequence). The CDR3 has 13 amino acids. V was cut by 1 base and J by 8 bases, with 6 bases left in between. As DNA, the CDR3 is TGTGCCAGTAGTATAGGGGGGCATTCACCCCTCCACTTT. Amino acids: CASSIGGHSPLHF.

The chain uses TRBV5-1 and TRBJ2-1, with D possibly matching TRBD2 (5 bases). The CDR3 loop spans 12 amino acids. Germline V gene sequence: CDR1 SGHRS, CDR2 YFSETQ. V was pared by 5 bases and J by 8 bases, with 11 bases between. The DNA of the CDR3 is TGCGCCAGCAGTAGTGGAGGCCATGAGCAGTTCTTC. This encodes CASSSGGHEQFF.

The chain employs TRBV28 and TRBJ1-2, with a possible D match to TRBD1 (5 bases). The germline CDR1 and CDR2 sequences are MDHEN and SYDVKM. The CDR3 runs to 15 residues. Trimming took off 8 bases at V and 2 bases at J, with 18 bases between the two ends. This CDR3 reads CASYNGAGANYGYTF. CDR3 nucleotide sequence: TGTGCCAGCTACAACGGGGCAGGAGCCAACTATGGCTACACCTTC.

This sequence joins TRBV2 and TRBJ2-5; D not resolved. In germline, CDR1 is SNHLY, CDR2 FYNNEI. Trimming shortened V by 7 bases and J by 4 bases, and 19 bases separated the two germline ends. CDR3 length: 15 residues. The CDR3 nucleotides are TGTGCCAGCACCTTAAGGGATGGTATCGCAGAGACCCAGTACTTC. Its translation: CASTLRDGIAETQYF.

The chain joins TRBV6-5 to TRBJ2-7; no clear D gene. V was shortened by 6 bases and J by 2 bases, with 11 bases between the two germline ends. The CDR3 extends over 13 amino acids. Germline CDR1 is MNHEY and CDR2 is SVGAGI. CDR3 in amino acids: CASRRPTAYEQYF. In DNA form, the CDR3 reads TGTGCCAGCAGGAGGCCTACGGCCTACGAGCAGTACTTC.

The chain is built from TRBV2 and TRBJ2-3, with TRBD2 identical over 11 bases. Unmatched junction bases numbered 16, after V lost 6 bases and J lost 5 bases. Germline values: CDR1 SNHLY, CDR2 FYNNEI. The CDR3 runs 18 residues. This chain's CDR3 is CASRKVSGRADSGDTQYF. The CDR3 nucleotides read TGTGCCAGCAGGAAGGTTAGCGGGAGGGCCGATAGTGGAGATACGCAGTATTTT.

The V and J genes are TRBV9 and TRBJ2-5; 9 bases map to TRBD2. Germline CDR1 is SGDLS and CDR2 is YYNGEE. The CDR3 is 14 amino acids. The trim removed 6 bases at V and 4 bases at J, leaving 7 bases unmatched. Here the CDR3 DNA reads TGTGCCAGCAACCCTAGCGGGGCGGGAGAGACCCAGTACTTC. Protein product: CASNPSGAGETQYF.

The V and J genes are TRBV7-2 and TRBJ2-2; D is undetermined. Per the germline V gene, CDR1 is SGHTA and CDR2 is FQGNSA. The V gene lost 5 bases and the J gene lost 1 base, with 11 bases spanning the gap. This CDR3 spans 15 amino acids. The CDR3 DNA follows: TGTGCCAGCAGCCCCCCTCCTCTGAACACCGGGGAGCTGTTTTTT. Encoded protein: CASSPPPLNTGELFF. Looking up the rest from reference TRBV7-2 and TRBJ2-2 gives the full variable domain: GAGVSQSPSNKVTEKGKDVELRCDPISGHTALYWYRQSLGQGLEFLIYFQGNSAPDKSGLPSDRFSAERTGGSVSTLTIQRTQQEDSAVYLCASSPPPLNTGELFFGEGSRLTVL.

The rearrangement uses TRBV10-1 and TRBJ1-2; tentatively, D is TRBD1 (6 bases). CDR3 length: 18 residues. Germline lookup yields CDR1 WNHNN and CDR2 SYGVQD (reference sequence). The germline V and J ends were trimmed by 2 bases and 2 bases, with 21 bases remaining between them. CDR3 sequence: CASSEPPHTGGLNYGYTF. CDR3 nucleotide sequence: TGCGCCAGCAGTGAGCCCCCACACACGGGGGGCCTCAACTATGGCTACACCTTC.